A selection of T cell receptor beta chains follows, all from one sample in a study of T cell clones after liver transplantation. Sequencing was performed with immunoSEQ multiplex PCR; in TCRdb, only in-frame clones are kept and a portion is missing. The sample lists 7,000 to 8,000 clones, about four fifths occurring once. The starting material was CD8+ T cells from blood, obtained before liver transplant. Receptors originate from a human donor who received a liver transplant. CDR3s include the opening cysteine and the closing phenylalanine or tryptophan. The D gene is left open where the match is weak. Size is stated for part of the rows, as once, few or many counts, or as a class when the clone is expanded.

abundance: once; j_gene: TRBJ1-4; v_gene: TRBV28; d_gene: .; CDR3nt: TGTGCCAGCAGGCCCTTAAGGGCAGGGGAACGAAAACTGTTTTTT; CDR3aa: CASRPLRAGERKLFF
abundance: .; j_gene: TRBJ2-3; v_gene: TRBV5-4; d_gene: TRBD2; CDR3nt: TGTGCCAGCAGCTTGGTGGGCGGGGGGCCGGGAGATACGCAGTATTTT; CDR3aa: CASSLVGGGPGDTQYF
abundance: .; j_gene: TRBJ2-2; v_gene: TRBV4-1; d_gene: .; CDR3nt: TGCGCCAGCAGCCAAGATTGGGGGACTTCGAACACCGGGGAGCTGTTTTTT; CDR3aa: CASSQDWGTSNTGELFF
abundance: .; j_gene: TRBJ2-1; v_gene: TRBV5-5; d_gene: TRBD1; CDR3nt: TGTGCCAGCAGCTTAGGACAGGGGAGGGCTGAGCAGTTCTTC; CDR3aa: CASSLGQGRAEQFF
abundance: .; j_gene: TRBJ2-3; v_gene: TRBV10-3; d_gene: TRBD2; CDR3nt: TGTGCCATCAGGATGGAGCGGGGGGCCCGCACAGATACGCAGTATTTT; CDR3aa: CAIRMERGARTDTQYF
abundance: .; j_gene: TRBJ1-2; v_gene: TRBV14; d_gene: .; CDR3nt: TGTGCCAGCAGCCCATTTGCGCAGGGAGGCTATGGCTACACCTTC; CDR3aa: CASSPFAQGGYGYTF
abundance: .; j_gene: TRBJ2-1; v_gene: TRBV7-2; d_gene: .; CDR3nt: TGTGCCAGCAGCTTAAGAGGAAATGAGCAGTTCTTC; CDR3aa: CASSLRGNEQFF
abundance: few; j_gene: TRBJ1-1; v_gene: TRBV6-6; d_gene: TRBD1; CDR3nt: TGTGCCAGCAGTCCGGGACAGGAAGCTTTCTTT; CDR3aa: CASSPGQEAFF
abundance: .; j_gene: TRBJ2-7; v_gene: TRBV18; d_gene: .; CDR3nt: TGTGCCAGCTCACCTGCCGTGACAGCCTACGAGCAGTACTTC; CDR3aa: CASSPAVTAYEQYF
abundance: .; j_gene: TRBJ2-3; v_gene: TRBV11-2; d_gene: TRBD2; CDR3nt: TGTGCCAGCAGCTTAGAACTAGCGGGGGGGGTAGATACGCAGTATTTT; CDR3aa: CASSLELAGGVDTQYF
abundance: .; j_gene: TRBJ2-1; v_gene: TRBV29-1; d_gene: TRBD1; CDR3nt: TGCAGCGTTGAAGATCCGGGTACCGGGACAGGATCCTACAATGAGCAGTTCTTC; CDR3aa: CSVEDPGTGTGSYNEQFF
abundance: medium-sized; j_gene: TRBJ1-1; v_gene: TRBV30; d_gene: .; CDR3nt: TGTGCCTGGCACGAGAACCGTAACACTGAAGCTTTCTTT; CDR3aa: CAWHENRNTEAFF
abundance: few; j_gene: TRBJ2-2; v_gene: TRBV5-1; d_gene: TRBD1; CDR3nt: TGCGCCAGCAGCTGGGGTTTCGAGACAGGGGACACCGGGGAGCTGTTTTTT; CDR3aa: CASSWGFETGDTGELFF
abundance: .; j_gene: TRBJ1-5; v_gene: TRBV13; d_gene: .; CDR3nt: TGTGCCAGCAGCTTAGCGGGGGGCGACAGCAATCAGCCCCAGCATTTT; CDR3aa: CASSLAGGDSNQPQHF
abundance: .; j_gene: TRBJ2-3; v_gene: TRBV9; d_gene: TRBD2; CDR3nt: TGTGCCAGCAGCGGGAGCGGGGGGATCGGCACAGATACGCAGTATTTT; CDR3aa: CASSGSGGIGTDTQYF
abundance: .; j_gene: TRBJ1-6; v_gene: TRBV7-6; d_gene: .; CDR3nt: TGTGCCAGCAGCTGGAGCTCCTATAATTCACCCCTCCACTTT; CDR3aa: CASSWSSYNSPLHF
abundance: .; j_gene: TRBJ2-7; v_gene: TRBV29-1; d_gene: .; CDR3nt: TGCAGCGTTGTAGGTTCCGGGTATGAAGGCGAGCAGTACTTC; CDR3aa: CSVVGSGYEGEQYF
abundance: .; j_gene: TRBJ2-3; v_gene: TRBV11-1; d_gene: TRBD1; CDR3nt: TGTGCCAGCAGCCTTGATCGAGGGGGCAGCACAGATACGCAGTATTTT; CDR3aa: CASSLDRGGSTDTQYF
abundance: .; j_gene: TRBJ2-1; v_gene: TRBV11-2; d_gene: TRBD1; CDR3nt: TGTGCCAGCAGGGGGGACAGGGAGGTCCATGAGCAGTTCTTC; CDR3aa: CASRGDREVHEQFF
abundance: once; j_gene: TRBJ1-5; v_gene: TRBV11-2; d_gene: .; CDR3nt: TGTGCCAGCAGCTTAGAAGCAGGTCCGGATCAGCCCCAGCATTTT; CDR3aa: CASSLEAGPDQPQHF
abundance: .; j_gene: TRBJ2-1; v_gene: TRBV19; d_gene: TRBD2; CDR3nt: TGTGCCAGTAGTATTGGACTAGTGTGGTTCTTC; CDR3aa: CASSIGLVWFF
abundance: .; j_gene: TRBJ2-5; v_gene: TRBV7-9; d_gene: .; CDR3nt: TGTGCCAGCAGCTCCGTTAAGGCCACTGGAGGCGAATACTTC; CDR3aa: CASSSVKATGGEYF
abundance: .; j_gene: TRBJ1-1; v_gene: TRBV19; d_gene: .; CDR3nt: TGTGCCACCAGTAGGGGTAAAGCTTTCTTT; CDR3aa: CATSRGKAFF
abundance: .; j_gene: TRBJ2-1; v_gene: TRBV10-2; d_gene: .; CDR3nt: TGCGCCAGCACTTACAGCAACAATGAGCAGTTCTTC; CDR3aa: CASTYSNNEQFF
abundance: .; j_gene: TRBJ2-3; v_gene: TRBV9; d_gene: .; CDR3nt: TGTGCCAGCAGCACAGCACAGGGTTGGGGCACAGATACGCAGTATTTT; CDR3aa: CASSTAQGWGTDTQYF
abundance: .; j_gene: TRBJ2-1; v_gene: TRBV7-9; d_gene: .; CDR3nt: TGTGCCAGCAGCCTACCCGTTGAAGGGAGCTCCTACAATGAGCAGTTCTTC; CDR3aa: CASSLPVEGSSYNEQFF
abundance: .; j_gene: TRBJ1-1; v_gene: TRBV30; d_gene: TRBD1; CDR3nt: TGTGCCTGGAGTCCGGGACAGGGGATTCCTGAAGCTTTCTTT; CDR3aa: CAWSPGQGIPEAFF
abundance: .; j_gene: TRBJ1-2; v_gene: TRBV29-1; d_gene: .; CDR3nt: TGCAGCGTTGAAGATGCCCTCACGGAGGAAGCTAACTATGGCTACACCTTC; CDR3aa: CSVEDALTEEANYGYTF